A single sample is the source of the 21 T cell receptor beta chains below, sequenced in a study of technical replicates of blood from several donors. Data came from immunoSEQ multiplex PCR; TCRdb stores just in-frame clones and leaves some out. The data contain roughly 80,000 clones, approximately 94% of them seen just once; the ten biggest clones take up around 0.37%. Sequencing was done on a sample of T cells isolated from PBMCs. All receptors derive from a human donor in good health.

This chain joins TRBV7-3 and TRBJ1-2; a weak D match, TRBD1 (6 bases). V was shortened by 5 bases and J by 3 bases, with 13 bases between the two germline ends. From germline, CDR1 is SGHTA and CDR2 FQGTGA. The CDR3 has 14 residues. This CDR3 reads CASSPTGRDYGYTF. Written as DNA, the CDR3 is TGTGCCAGCAGCCCAACAGGGAGGGACTATGGCTACACCTTC.

The CDR3 region is CASGSGAEAFF. The DNA for the CDR3 is TGTGCCAGCGGCTCAGGGGCTGAAGCTTTCTTT. The chain has TRBV2 and TRBJ1-1; D is possibly TRBD1 (6 bases). CDR1 and CDR2 (germline): SNHLY, FYNNEI. CDR3 size: 11 residues. Trimming took 8 bases from V and 6 from J, leaving 10 bases between them.

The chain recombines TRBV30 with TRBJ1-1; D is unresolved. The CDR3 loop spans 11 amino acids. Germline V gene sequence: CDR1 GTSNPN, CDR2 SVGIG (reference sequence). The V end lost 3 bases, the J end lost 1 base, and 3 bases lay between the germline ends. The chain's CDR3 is CAWRRNTEAFF. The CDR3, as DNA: TGTGCCTGGAGGCGGAACACTGAAGCTTTCTTT. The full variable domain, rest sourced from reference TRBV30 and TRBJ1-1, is SQTIHQWPATLVQPVGSPLSLECTVEGTSNPNLYWYRQAAGRGLQLLFYSVGIGQISSEVPQNLSASRPQDRQFILSSKKLLLSDSGFYLCAWRRNTEAFFGQGTRLTVV.

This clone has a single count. The CDR3 nucleotides read TGTGCCATCAGTGAATTCGAGGAGGCTGCCTCCTACAATGAGCAGTTCTTC. The encoded protein is CAISEFEEAASYNEQFF. The chain combines TRBV10-3 with TRBJ2-1, with D possibly TRBD2 on 5 matching bases. V was clipped by 3 bases and J by 0 bases, with 15 bases between them. The CDR3 has 17 amino acids. Germline V CDR1 and CDR2: ENHRY, SYGVKD.

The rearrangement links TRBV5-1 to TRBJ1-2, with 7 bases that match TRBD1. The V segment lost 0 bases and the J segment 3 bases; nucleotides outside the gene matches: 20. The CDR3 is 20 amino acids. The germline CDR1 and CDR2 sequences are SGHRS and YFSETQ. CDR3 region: CASSLARTPITGEEYYGYTF. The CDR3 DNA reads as TGCGCCAGCAGCTTGGCTAGGACGCCAATAACAGGGGAAGAATACTATGGCTACACCTTC.

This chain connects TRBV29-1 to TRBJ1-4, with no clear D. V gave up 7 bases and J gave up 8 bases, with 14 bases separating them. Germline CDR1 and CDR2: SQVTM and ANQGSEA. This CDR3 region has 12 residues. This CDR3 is CSAWESLEKLFF. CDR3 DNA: TGCAGCGCTTGGGAGTCGCTCGAAAAACTGTTTTTT.

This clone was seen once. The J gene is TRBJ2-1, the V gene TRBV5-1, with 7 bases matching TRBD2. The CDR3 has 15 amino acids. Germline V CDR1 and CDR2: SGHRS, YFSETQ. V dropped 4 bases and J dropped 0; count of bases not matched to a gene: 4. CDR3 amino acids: CASSQAGSSYNEQFF. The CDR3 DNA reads TGCGCCAGCAGCCAAGCGGGATCCTCCTACAATGAGCAGTTCTTC.

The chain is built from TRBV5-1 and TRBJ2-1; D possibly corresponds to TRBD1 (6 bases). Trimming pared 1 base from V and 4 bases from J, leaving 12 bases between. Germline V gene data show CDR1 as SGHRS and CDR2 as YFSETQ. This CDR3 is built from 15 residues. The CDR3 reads CASSLYRVEYNEQFF. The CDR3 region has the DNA TGCGCCAGCAGCTTGTACAGGGTGGAGTACAATGAGCAGTTCTTC.

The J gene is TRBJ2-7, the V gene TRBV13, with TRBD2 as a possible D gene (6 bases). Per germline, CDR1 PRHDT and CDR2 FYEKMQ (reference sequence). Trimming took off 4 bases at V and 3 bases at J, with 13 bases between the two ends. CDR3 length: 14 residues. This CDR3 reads CASSSSPGLYEQYF. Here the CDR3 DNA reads TGTGCCAGCAGCTCCTCTCCGGGACTCTACGAGCAGTACTTC.

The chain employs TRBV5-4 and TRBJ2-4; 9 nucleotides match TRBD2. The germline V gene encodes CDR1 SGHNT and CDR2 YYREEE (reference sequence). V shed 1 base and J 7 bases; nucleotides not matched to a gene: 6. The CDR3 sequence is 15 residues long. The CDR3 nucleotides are TGTGCCAGCAGCTTGTTCAGCGGGAGGACCAACATTCAGTACTTC. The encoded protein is CASSLFSGRTNIQYF.

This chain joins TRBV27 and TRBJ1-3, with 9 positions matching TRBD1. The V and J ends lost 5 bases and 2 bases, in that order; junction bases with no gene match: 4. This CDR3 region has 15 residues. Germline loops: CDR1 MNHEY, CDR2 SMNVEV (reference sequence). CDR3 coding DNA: TGTGCCAGCAGTAGGACAGGGGCTGCTGGAAACACCATATATTTT. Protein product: CASSRTGAAGNTIYF.

The CDR3 region has the DNA TGTGCCAGCAGTTATAGGGGGGAGGGCAGGGAGCAGTTCTTC. This translates into CASSYRGEGREQFF. The chain joins TRBV6-6 to TRBJ2-1, with D perhaps TRBD2 (7 bases). Between the trimmed V and J ends, which lost 3 bases and 10 bases, there was a span of 16 bases. Germline CDR1 reads MNHNY; CDR2 reads SVGAGI (reference sequence). CDR3 size: 14 residues.

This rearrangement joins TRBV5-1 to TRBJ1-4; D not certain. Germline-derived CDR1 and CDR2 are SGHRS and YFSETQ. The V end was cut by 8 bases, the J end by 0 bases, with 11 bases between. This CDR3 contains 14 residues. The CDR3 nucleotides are TGCGCCAGTCAGATTATTCCAACTAATGAAAAACTGTTTTTT. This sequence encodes CASQIIPTNEKLFF.

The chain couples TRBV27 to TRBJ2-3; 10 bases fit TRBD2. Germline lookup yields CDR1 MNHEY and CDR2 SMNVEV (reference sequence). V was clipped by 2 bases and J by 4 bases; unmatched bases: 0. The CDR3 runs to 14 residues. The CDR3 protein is CASSLLAGADTQYF. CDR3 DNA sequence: TGTGCCAGCAGTTTACTAGCGGGAGCAGATACGCAGTATTTT.

CDR3 region: CASSLAVHEQFF. In DNA form, the CDR3 reads TGTGCCAGCAGCTTGGCGGTCCATGAGCAGTTCTTC. The V gene is TRBV5-6, the J gene TRBJ2-1; D is ambiguous. Germline CDR1 reads SGHDT; CDR2 reads YYEEEE. Between the trimmed V and J ends, which lost 0 bases and 8 bases, there was a span of 6 bases. The CDR3 runs to 12 residues.

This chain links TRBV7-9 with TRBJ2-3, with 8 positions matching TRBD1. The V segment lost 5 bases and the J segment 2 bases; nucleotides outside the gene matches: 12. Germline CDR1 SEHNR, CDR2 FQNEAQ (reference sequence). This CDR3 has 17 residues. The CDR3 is CASSQPTDRDLTDTQYF. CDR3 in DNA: TGTGCCAGCAGCCAACCCACGGACAGGGATCTCACAGATACGCAGTATTTT.

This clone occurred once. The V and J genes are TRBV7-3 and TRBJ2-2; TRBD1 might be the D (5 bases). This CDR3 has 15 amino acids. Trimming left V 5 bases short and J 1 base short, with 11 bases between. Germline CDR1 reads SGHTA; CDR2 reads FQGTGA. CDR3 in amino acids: CASSTDSWNTGELFF. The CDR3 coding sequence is TGTGCCAGCAGCACCGACAGTTGGAACACCGGGGAGCTGTTTTTT.

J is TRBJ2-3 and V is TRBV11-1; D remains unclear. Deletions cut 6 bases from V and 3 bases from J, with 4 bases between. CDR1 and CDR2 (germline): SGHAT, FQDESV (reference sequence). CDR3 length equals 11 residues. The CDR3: CASRLTDTQYF. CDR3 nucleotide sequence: TGTGCCAGCAGACTTACAGATACGCAGTATTTT. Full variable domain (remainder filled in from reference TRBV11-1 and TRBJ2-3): EAEVAQSPRYKITEKSQAVAFWCDPISGHATLYWYRQILGQGPELLVQFQDESVVDDSQLPKDRFSAERLKGVDSTLKIQPAELGDSAMYLCASRLTDTQYFGPGTRLTVL.

CDR3 loop: CASSRWDRKYEQYF. The DNA of the CDR3 is TGTGCCAGCAGCCGTTGGGACAGGAAGTACGAGCAGTACTTC. The genes are TRBV7-9 and TRBJ2-7; TRBD1 matches 8 bases. Germline trimming cut 5 bases from V and 4 bases from J; bases unmatched to any gene: 7. This CDR3 contains 14 residues. Germline lookup yields CDR1 SEHNR and CDR2 FQNEAQ (reference sequence). Based on the CDR3 plus reference TRBV7-9 and TRBJ2-7, the full variable domain is DTGVSQNPRHKITKRGQNVTFRCDPISEHNRLYWYRQTLGQGPEFLTYFQNEAQLEKSRLLSDRFSAERPKGSFSTLEIQRTEQGDSAMYLCASSRWDRKYEQYFGPGTRLTVT.

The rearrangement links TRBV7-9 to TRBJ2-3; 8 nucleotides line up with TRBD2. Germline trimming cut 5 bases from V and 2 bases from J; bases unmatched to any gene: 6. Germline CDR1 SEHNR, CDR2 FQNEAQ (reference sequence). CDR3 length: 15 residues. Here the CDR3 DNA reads TGTGCCAGCAGCCTACGGGAGGGCCTCACAGATACGCAGTATTTT. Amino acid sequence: CASSLREGLTDTQYF.

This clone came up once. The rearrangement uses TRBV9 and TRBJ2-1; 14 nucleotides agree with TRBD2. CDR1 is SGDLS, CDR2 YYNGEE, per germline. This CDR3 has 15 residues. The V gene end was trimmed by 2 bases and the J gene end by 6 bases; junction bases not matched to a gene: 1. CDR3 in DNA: TGTGCCAGCAGCGTCGGGACTAGCGGGAGCAATGAGCAGTTCTTC. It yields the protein CASSVGTSGSNEQFF.